The clone carrying this T cell receptor (beta chain) was recorded once. Its antigen is unidentified. This record comes from a study of long-term antiretroviral therapy in people with HIV. V was pared by 4 bases and J by 2 bases, with 11 bases between. This CDR3 comprises 14 residues. In germline, CDR1 is SGHNT, CDR2 YYREEE (reference sequence). Investigators performed immunoSEQ version v3.0 at survey level. Libraries were prepared by immunoSEQ multiplex PCR; TCRdb keeps only in-frame clonotypes and omits some of them. The sample has tens of thousands of clones, around 88% seen once. Until DNA extraction, the samples held between about 0.9-10 million cryopreserved PBMC. Study-wide results and caveats: Relative to control repertoires, HIV repertoires exhibited narrower CDR3 length ranges. Clonal expansions arising prior to ART prevailed in the repertoire at every time point.

The TCR comes from a man in his thirties or forties with HIV. The starting material was unsorted PBMCs, obtained more than 4.3 years after starting antiretroviral therapy. V gene TRBV5-4 combines with J gene TRBJ2-3; D is ambiguous. CDR3 nucleotide sequence: TGTGCCAGCAGCCCTTTTGGGTACACAGATACGCAGTATTTT. This codes for CASSPFGYTDTQYF.